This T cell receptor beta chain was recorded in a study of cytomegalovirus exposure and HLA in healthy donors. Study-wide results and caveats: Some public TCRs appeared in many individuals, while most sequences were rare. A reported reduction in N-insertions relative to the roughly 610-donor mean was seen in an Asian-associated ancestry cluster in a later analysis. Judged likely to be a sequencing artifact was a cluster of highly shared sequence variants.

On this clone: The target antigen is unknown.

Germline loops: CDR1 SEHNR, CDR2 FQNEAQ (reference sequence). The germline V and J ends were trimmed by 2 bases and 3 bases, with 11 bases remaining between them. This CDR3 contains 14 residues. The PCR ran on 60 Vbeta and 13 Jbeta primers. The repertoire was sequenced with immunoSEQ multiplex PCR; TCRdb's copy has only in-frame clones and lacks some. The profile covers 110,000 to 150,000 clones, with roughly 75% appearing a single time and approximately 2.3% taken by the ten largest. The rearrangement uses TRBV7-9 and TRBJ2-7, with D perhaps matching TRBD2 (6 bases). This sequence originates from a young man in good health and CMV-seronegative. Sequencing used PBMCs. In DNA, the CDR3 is TGTGCCAGCAGCTTAAGCGGAGGGGACTACGAGCAGTACTTC. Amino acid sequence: CASSLSGGDYEQYF.